This entry is about one T cell receptor (beta chain). The antigen is unknown. There are 14 residues in the CDR3. Trimming removed 7 bases at V and 0 bases at J, with 11 bases between. Germline CDR1 reads SGHRS; CDR2 reads YFSETQ. The sample originates from a study of post-analysis software for immune sequencing data. At the level of the study: Patients had relapsing-remitting, secondary progressive or progressive-relapsing multiple sclerosis; some lacked subtype. Study-level points and caveats: Five or six TRBV segments appeared more often in patients than in controls, and TRBV5-6, TRBV5-1 and TRBV20-1 were among these. Diversity measured as normalized Chao1 was significantly lower in multiple sclerosis patients than in controls. With F measure, samples from one preparation batch clustered together strongly.

Unique molecular identifiers featured in each of the TCR beta cDNA libraries. From about 0.98 to 11 million T cells, 400,000 to 500,000 cDNA molecules were obtained. TCRdb used MiXCR to reprocess the PCR reads, holding one entry per CDR3 protein. The data hold some 800,000 distinct CDR3 sequences, with 40% to 55% observed a single time. The receptor was isolated from a girl between 5 and 17 years old with multiple sclerosis. The specimen sequenced was blood. V is TRBV5-1 and J is TRBJ2-1, with no clear D. The CDR3 DNA sequence: TGCGCCAGCCTCTATGAAAGCTCCTACAATGAGCAGTTCTTC. Amino acid sequence: CASLYESSYNEQFF.